This T cell receptor beta chain emerged from a study of blood T cell repertoires in COVID-19. In the study overall: There were acute and convalescent COVID-19 samples, and they came from the United States, Italy and Spain.

As processed by the authors: Scientists estimated how many nucleated cells there were by amplifying reference gene primers. Data came from immunoSEQ multiplex PCR; TCRdb stores just in-frame clones and leaves some out. That table supplies the V and J calls and clone size; D and trimming were determined from the DNA. The sample lists about 150,000 clones; 75% to 90% were seen once. This CDR3 spans 14 amino acids. Germline V gene data show CDR1 as SGHAT and CDR2 as FQNNGV. V shed 1 base and J 6 bases; nucleotides not matched to a gene: 6. In its sample, this clone was seen a few times. Specimen: peripheral blood. The receptor comes from a man in his 70s with acute or convalescent COVID-19. The chain uses TRBV11-2 and TRBJ2-7; 7 bases agree with TRBD2. Here the CDR3 reads CASSLGSGGTEQYF. Here the CDR3 DNA reads TGTGCCAGCAGCTTAGGTTCGGGGGGTACCGAGCAGTACTTC. Complete variable domain (other parts from reference TRBV11-2 and TRBJ2-7): EAGVAQSPRYKIIEKRQSVAFWCNPISGHATLYWYQQILGQGPKLLIQFQNNGVVDDSQLPKDRFSAERLKGVDSTLKIQPAKLEDSAVYLCASSLGSGGTEQYFGPGTRLTVT.